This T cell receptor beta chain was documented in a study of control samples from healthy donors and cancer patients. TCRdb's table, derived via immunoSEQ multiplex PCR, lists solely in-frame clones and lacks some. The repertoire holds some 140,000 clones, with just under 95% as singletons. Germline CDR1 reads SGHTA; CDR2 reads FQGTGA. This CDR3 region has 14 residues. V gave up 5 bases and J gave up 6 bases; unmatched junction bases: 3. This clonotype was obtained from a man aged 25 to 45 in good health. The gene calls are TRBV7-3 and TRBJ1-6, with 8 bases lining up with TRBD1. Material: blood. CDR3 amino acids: CASSLRGPNSPLHF. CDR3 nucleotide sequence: TGTGCCAGCAGCCTCAGGGGGCCTAATTCACCCCTCCACTTT.